This record covers a single T cell receptor (beta chain). This clonotype was found many times. Its antigen remains unidentified. No much larger clone exists at a distance of one base, and base qualities are not known. This entry is derived from a study of T-cell reconstitution after alpha-beta-depleted transplantation in children (dated by TCRdb to the mid-2010s). With respect to the entire study: Using TCR repertoire profiling, the study quantitatively followed how T-cell immune reconstitution unfolded in children after TCRalphabeta/CD19-depleted allogeneic hematopoietic cell transplantation.

The junction carries 12 bases between V and J, which are trimmed by 4 bases and 5 bases respectively. CDR1 is given as DFQATT and CDR2 as SNEGSKA, both from the germline V gene (reference sequence). The CDR3 runs 13 amino acids, cysteine and phenylalanine included. The DNA shown is the 39-base CDR3, in frame from base 1. The library was made by PCR. Data came from an Illumina HiSeq 2500. TCR library preparation used molecular barcoding, with unique molecular identifiers applied to normalize quantification of the TCRbeta repertoire. Using fastp trimming at Q25 and MiXCR clonotype assembly, TCRdb reanalyzed the public sequencing data and kept in-frame beta chains. Identical CDR3 protein sequences are pooled into one entry, listed with their most common genes and DNA. The sample contains 360,000 or so distinct CDR3 sequences, 20% of them found a single time. Less than 4.5% of the sample comes from the top ten.

The chain employs TRBV20-1 and TRBJ1-5; tentative D gene TRBD1, with 6 bases matching. Sequencing used PBMCs from the stem cell graft donor, obtained from the stem cell graft. This receptor was obtained from a human donor who donated a stem cell graft to a child with acute myeloid leukemia. The DNA is TGCAGTGCTACTCAGGGGAACGATCAGCCCCAGCATTTT. It encodes CSATQGNDQPQHF.